The clone carrying this TCR beta chain was recorded a few times. It was by quantitative 5'-RACE with molecular barcodes that TCR beta libraries were made. TCRdb recomputed calls from the 5' RACE reads with MiXCR, one row per CDR3 protein. The sample yields some 300,000 distinct CDR3 sequences, around 20% seen once. The germline CDR1 and CDR2 sequences are MNHNS and SASEGT. This CDR3 region has 16 residues. The V and J ends lost 5 bases and 2 bases respectively, with 18 bases between them. This specimen comes from a study of CD8 T cells in ankylosing spondylitis. The sequencing sample was made of blood, either unsorted or a sorted T cell fraction (not recorded which). The chain recombines TRBV6-1 with TRBJ2-5; TRBD2 is a possible D gene (5 bases). The source is a female donor with ankylosing spondylitis or in good health (not recorded which). CDR3 sequence reads: CASSPPRGLEQETQYF. In DNA, the CDR3 is TGTGCCAGCAGTCCCCCCCGGGGTCTGGAGCAAGAGACCCAGTACTTC.